What follows is one T cell receptor beta chain and its context. In this sample, this clonotype turned up a few times. There is no known antigen for this receptor. Base-call qualities are not available, and no considerably larger clone is one nucleotide away. The sample comes from a study of blood T cells in healthy people across ages (dated by TCRdb to 2015 to 2017). With respect to the entire study: In model experiments, template switching captured about one uniquely barcoded TCR beta cDNA molecule for every two T cells. Two additional independent replicas of 1 million unique cDNA reads from the same blood draw were analyzed for two donors (one aged 18 to 30 and one aged 80 or older). The donors were divided into four age groups: young (average around 15 years), middle-aged (about 40), aged (roughly 66) and long-lived (about 90). Using deep sequencing normalized with unique cDNA molecular identifiers, the study measured how TCR beta repertoire diversity changes with age. To avoid experimental bias, donors of different ages were spread randomly across the sequencing lanes. What the work shows at the level of the full study, not this receptor alone: Compared with the aged group, the long-lived group had more naive CD4+ T cells, fewer expanded clones and increased TCR diversity, a pattern suggesting age selection. Because donor CMV infection status was unknown, age-related changes in expanded clonotypes were potentially confounded. Conclusive comparison of naive and antigen-experienced compartments was prevented by the profiling of bulk unsorted PBMCs. A strong correlation was found between observed TCR beta diversity and the percentage of naive T cells measured by flow cytometry. Estimates of total diversity based on one million sequenced T cells were considered lower bounds and underestimates. Observed TCR beta diversity per million T cells fell roughly linearly with age, and a significant reduction was already apparent by age roughly 40.

The receptor library was made with 5' RACE. A second 7 to 11 cycle PCR used a sample-barcoded 5' primer and a J-beta primer mix. A template-switch 5' adaptor carrying 12 random nucleotides introduced a unique molecular identifier onto each TCR beta cDNA molecule. At least 2.5 million CDR3-containing paired-end reads were obtained from each sample. First-strand cDNA synthesis was performed from all RNA using the Mint cDNA synthesis kit, with priming by a TRBC-specific oligonucleotide. After uracil-DNA glycosylase treatment, a first 18-cycle PCR used universal primers M1SS and BC2_uni_R on all cDNA. Regarding the original processing steps: For normalization, 1 million high-quality reads, each with a distinct molecular identifier, were randomly selected from each sample. Reads with shared molecular identifiers were discarded instead of being binned into consensus sequences. MiTCR, run with a Q25 quality threshold and the strictest error-elimination algorithm, handled CDR3 identification, clonotype clustering and error correction. A nonparametric unseen species model with Euler transformation was used to estimate a lower bound on total TCR beta diversity. The public sequencing data were trimmed at Q25 with fastp and processed into clonotypes with MiXCR by TCRdb, which kept only in-frame beta chains. When rows share a CDR3 protein, they turn into one entry using the most common DNA and genes. None of the V and J calls come from the authors' own analysis; TCRdb made them. Here the sample has some 1,800,000 distinct CDR3 sequences; approximately 40% occur a single time. The top ten clones comprise under 25% of the sample.

The germline ends are 8 bases apart after V is trimmed by 0 bases and J by 0 bases. CDR1 ENHRY and CDR2 SYGVKD were looked up in the germline V gene. Inclusive of the bounding cysteine and phenylalanine, the CDR3 is 15 residues long. The kept DNA is CDR3 alone, 45 bases in frame from the first base. Donors were 39 systemically healthy Caucasian individuals from Russia aged 6 to 90 years. Around 10 milliliters of peripheral blood were collected from each donor into EDTA-treated Vacutainer tubes. PBMCs were isolated by Ficoll-Paque density-gradient centrifugation, with at least 6 million obtained per sample. Trizol reagent was used to extract total RNA from the PBMCs, yielding at least 6 micrograms per sample. Naive CD45RAhigh/CD27high T cell percentages were measured by flow cytometry on a PBMC aliquot from every donor.

The receptor's source is a human donor in good health. This chain is built from TRBV10-3 and TRBJ1-2, with the D gene not confidently named. Sequencing used blood. The nucleotide sequence reads TGTGCCATCAGTGAGTCGACCATAGCTAACTATGGCTACACCTTC. This yields the protein CAISESTIANYGYTF.